This TCR beta chain stems from a study of neurological immune-mediated disorders (dated by TCRdb to 2018 to 2020). Background for the entire study: The study compared peripheral blood TCR-beta repertoires of HTLV-I-associated myelopathy (HAM/TSP) patients, multiple sclerosis patients and healthy controls using UMI-based sequencing. Of the 68 subjects in the cohort, some 15 were HAM/TSP patients, about 34 were multiple sclerosis patients, and about 20 were healthy controls. Longitudinal samples, technical triplicates and paired sorted CD4+ and CD8+ T-cell subsets, alongside PBMC samples, were included among the roughly 97 TCR-beta libraries. Paper-wide results and their limitations: No identical CDR3 amino acid sequences were shared among expanded clones across subjects, suggesting private TCR-beta repertoires in all groups. The highest TCR clonal expansion was observed in HAM/TSP patients, whereas the lowest was observed in MS patients, even when compared with healthy controls.

For unsorted PBMC libraries, 2 million PBMCs were used after storage in RNAlater at -80 degrees C until RNA extraction. Peripheral blood underwent Ficoll-Hypaque density gradient centrifugation to isolate PBMCs, which were then cryopreserved in liquid nitrogen. cDNA was synthesized by template-switch 5'RACE using a primer carrying a 10-nucleotide random unique molecular identifier by which each TCR transcript was tagged. Over 200 million TCR-beta sequences, covering 15-18 subjects, were produced in each sequencing run. The RNeasy kit was used to extract total RNA. The KAPA Real-time Library Amplification kit was used to amplify TCR-beta VDJ regions with primers for the TCR constant region and the 5'RACE anchor. A first PCR added sample indexes and Illumina adaptors, after which a second PCR increased the library yield. The roughly 650 bp TCR product was size-selected on a 2% E-gel SizeSelection system after Ampure bead purification. Before pooling, libraries had their quality checked on a Bioanalyzer, their concentration measured with Qubit, and their quantity determined with the Kapa Library Quantification kit. An Illumina HiSeq 2500 sequenced the libraries paired-end 2 x 150 bp. To increase sequence diversity, about 23-32% phiX was spiked into each library pool. The paper's processing steps were these. Quality-filtered reads were processed with the UMI-based MiGEC pipeline, which removed over 75% of raw TCR sequences during error correction. IMGT germline references were used for alignment of VDJ genes, and clonotypes were defined by a unique CDR3 amino acid sequence together with V-J genes. Clonal expansion, Shannon diversity and CDR3 relatedness were evaluated with VDJtools (CalcPairwiseDistances, ClusterSamples), while phylogenetic trees were built in CLCbio workbench. Clones with at least 8 unique UMIs were defined as expanded, with this threshold being based on coefficient-of-variation modelling across technical triplicates. TCRdb applied fastp at Q25 and MiXCR to the public reads, then kept only in-frame beta chains. Identical CDR3 protein sequences are pooled into one entry, listed with their most common genes and DNA. TCRdb, not the original authors, processed these V and J calls. In all, the sample holds about 48,000 distinct CDR3 sequences, and approximately 10% of those were seen once. The top ten clones comprise 21% of the sample.

The CDR3 holds 16 amino acids from the cysteine to the phenylalanine. Only the CDR3 DNA stays, 48 bases, in frame from base 1. For CDR1 and CDR2, the germline V gene lists SGHNT and YENEEA. Unmatched junction bases come to 9, with V trimmed by 5 bases and J by 0 bases. This clonotype was observed many times. The clone's antigen remains unknown. No much larger clone exists at a distance of one base, and base qualities are not known. Sequenced input: PBMCs. The origin of this receptor is a middle-aged woman with HTLV-1-associated myelopathy (HAM/TSP). The rearrangement joined TRBV11-3 to TRBJ2-7; TRBD1 agrees with 8 junctional bases. The CDR3 has the sequence CASSPRTGPSSYEQYF. The DNA reads as follows: TGTGCCAGCAGCCCCAGGACAGGGCCGAGCTCCTACGAGCAGTACTTC.